The rows below give T cell receptor beta chains drawn from one sample of a study of cytomegalovirus exposure and HLA in healthy donors. Produced via immunoSEQ multiplex PCR; TCRdb's table is partial and in-frame only. This repertoire includes 150,000 to 200,000 clones. Sample: PBMCs. These receptors were taken from a woman under 30 in good health and CMV-seropositive. Each CDR3 is given with its conserved first and last residue. The D gene is left open where the match is weak.

TRBJ2-5 TRBV9 . TGTGCCAGCAGCGGATCCCCTGGCGGGGAGGCCCTCCGGGCCCAGTACTTC CASSGSPGGEALRAQYF
TRBJ1-1 TRBV5-6 . TGTGCCAGCAGCTTGGGGGCGGGCTCCATCGCTGAAGCTTTCTTT CASSLGAGSIAEAFF
TRBJ2-2 TRBV18 . TGTGCCAGCTCACTAATCCGAGCGGACACCGGGGAGCTGTTTTTT CASSLIRADTGELFF
TRBJ1-6 TRBV9 . TGTGCCAGTGCGAGCTCCTATAATTCACCCCTCCACTTT CASASSYNSPLHF
TRBJ2-7 TRBV4-2 TRBD2 TGTGCCAGCAGCCAACATAATAGCGGGGGGGCTTACGAGCAGTACTTC CASSQHNSGGAYEQYF
TRBJ2-2 TRBV6-5 TRBD2 TGTGCCAGCATCGGGGGGGCGGCCGGGGAGCTGTTTTTT CASIGGAAGELFF
TRBJ1-2 TRBV27 . TGTGCCAGCAGCCCAAACGTGCCCCAGTTCTATGGCTACACCTTC CASSPNVPQFYGYTF
TRBJ1-3 TRBV9 TRBD1 TGTGCCAGCAGCCCGACGGGACAGGGAAACACCATATATTTT CASSPTGQGNTIYF
TRBJ2-7 TRBV5-6 . TGTGCCAGCAGCGTCGGGGTCTCCTACGAGCAGTACTTC CASSVGVSYEQYF
TRBJ2-2 TRBV5-4 . TGTGCCAGCAGCTTGGTGGGGACTCTGAACACCGGGGAGCTGTTTTTT CASSLVGTLNTGELFF
TRBJ1-2 TRBV5-1 . TGCGCCAGCAGCTTGGAACAGGCCGGGGGTGGCTACACCTTC CASSLEQAGGGYTF
TRBJ1-5 TRBV6-5 . TGTGCCAGCAGTTACGATCCCAGGCAGCCCCAGCATTTT CASSYDPRQPQHF
TRBJ2-7 TRBV18 TRBD1 TGTGCCAGCTCAACAGGACAGGGCGGCGAGCAGTACTTC CASSTGQGGEQYF
TRBJ1-1 TRBV13 . TGTGCCAGCAGCTTCTCCCTCCGGTCAATGAACACTGAAGCTTTCTTT CASSFSLRSMNTEAFF
TRBJ2-7 TRBV10-3 . TGTGCCATCACCGATGGAGACGGCAACTACGAGCAGTACTTC CAITDGDGNYEQYF
TRBJ2-7 TRBV11-2 . TGTGCCAGCAGCCCGGGACACCCTGTCGAGCAGTACTTC CASSPGHPVEQYF
TRBJ2-1 TRBV20-1 . TGCAGTGCTAGTAACAGTCCTGAGCAGTTCTTC CSASNSPEQFF
TRBJ1-3 TRBV13 . TGTGCCAGCAACCAAGGCAGGGGAAACACCATATATTTT CASNQGRGNTIYF
TRBJ2-2 TRBV7-7 TRBD1 TGTGCCAGCGGACAGGGGGGCGGGGAGCTGTTTTTT CASGQGGGELFF
TRBJ1-3 TRBV11-3 . TGTGCCAGCAGCTCGGGGGGAACTGGAAACACCATATATTTT CASSSGGTGNTIYF
TRBJ1-4 TRBV6-5 TRBD1 TGTGCCAGCACGTCCTCAGGACAGGGAAACGAAAAACTGTTTTTT CASTSSGQGNEKLFF
TRBJ1-1 TRBV29-1 . TGCAGCGTTGAAAAGGGGGGGCTGGGGACTGAAGCTTTCTTT CSVEKGGLGTEAFF
TRBJ1-1 TRBV2 . TGTGCCAGCTCGGGACTCTACACTGAAGCTTTCTTT CASSGLYTEAFF
TRBJ2-1 TRBV16 . TGTGCCAGCAGCCAATTAAACTCCTACAATGAGCAGTTCTTC CASSQLNSYNEQFF
TRBJ2-5 TRBV7-9 TRBD2 TGTGCCAGCAGCCCCTCTGGTAGCGGGGGGGCGCAGACCCAGTACTTC CASSPSGSGGAQTQYF
TRBJ2-7 TRBV6-5 TRBD2 TGTGCCAGCAGTTCCGAAGGACTAGCGGGAACGGGCGAGCAGTACTTC CASSSEGLAGTGEQYF
TRBJ2-7 TRBV30 . TGTGCCAAGTCCAGGGGGGACTCCTACGAGCAGTACTTC CAKSRGDSYEQYF
TRBJ1-1 TRBV2 TRBD1 TGTGCCAGCAGTGAACAGGGGGCCACTGAAGCTTTCTTT CASSEQGATEAFF
TRBJ2-5 TRBV27 . TGTGCCAGCAGTTTATCAGGTCTACCGAGGGAGACCCAGTACTTC CASSLSGLPRETQYF
TRBJ1-1 TRBV27 TRBD1 TGTGCCAGCAGTCCGGGGACAGGGGGCGGGTTCACTGAAGCTTTCTTT CASSPGTGGGFTEAFF
TRBJ2-1 TRBV4-3 . TGCGCCAGCAGCCAAGATCCGGGCGGGCCCAATGAGCAGTTCTTC CASSQDPGGPNEQFF
TRBJ1-2 TRBV5-1 TRBD1 TGCGCCAGCAGAGTGGACAGGGTATCTGGCTACACCTTC CASRVDRVSGYTF
TRBJ1-5 TRBV5-5 . TGTGCCAGCAGCCTACTGACAGAGTTTAATCAGCCCCAGCATTTT CASSLLTEFNQPQHF
TRBJ1-5 TRBV27 . TGTGCCAGCAGTTTAAAGGCAGGGTTGGGTCAGCCCCAGCATTTT CASSLKAGLGQPQHF
TRBJ2-7 TRBV12-5 TRBD2 TGTGCTAGTGGTTTGGCCCTCCTAGCGGGAGTTTCGGGGGAGCAGTACTTC CASGLALLAGVSGEQYF
TRBJ2-3 TRBV4-1 TRBD2 TGCGCCAGCAGCCGACTTAGCGGGGGGTCTAGCACAGATACGCAGTATTTT CASSRLSGGSSTDTQYF
TRBJ2-5 TRBV30 . TGTGCCTGGAGCGTAATCGGACCCCCAGGGGAGACCCAGTACTTC CAWSVIGPPGETQYF
TRBJ1-1 TRBV9 . TGTGCCAGCAGCGTAGGATACCAACCACAGAACACTGAAGCTTTCTTT CASSVGYQPQNTEAFF
TRBJ1-1 TRBV9 TRBD1 TGTGCCAGCAGCGCCGGGACAGGGGTTACTGAAGCTTTCTTT CASSAGTGVTEAFF
TRBJ2-2 TRBV2 TRBD2 TGTGCCAGCAGTGAAAGGACTAGCGGGAGAGGTACCGGGGAGCTGTTTTTT CASSERTSGRGTGELFF
TRBJ1-2 TRBV27 . TGTGCCAGCAGTCGGGCAGGGGCTAACTATGGCTACACCTTC CASSRAGANYGYTF
TRBJ2-3 TRBV9 TRBD2 TGTGCCAGCAGCGCTGGCGGGGGGACCACAGATACGCAGTATTTT CASSAGGGTTDTQYF
TRBJ1-5 TRBV28 . TGTGCCAGTTTACCCTCGGGGTTAAATCAGCCCCAGCATTTT CASLPSGLNQPQHF
TRBJ2-3 TRBV7-3 TRBD2 TGTGCCAGCAGCTTTAGCGGGGGGGCTAAAGATACGCAGTATTTT CASSFSGGAKDTQYF
TRBJ1-3 TRBV7-9 TRBD1 TGTGCCAGCAGCTTACCGGGACAGGGGTTTATCACCATATATTTT CASSLPGQGFITIYF
TRBJ1-1 TRBV13 . TGTGCCAGCAGCCTTAGGAAGGAGGACACTGAAGCTTTCTTT CASSLRKEDTEAFF
TRBJ2-7 TRBV4-3 . TGCGCCAGCAGCCAAGAATCGGCAGGCACCATCTACGAGCAGTACTTC CASSQESAGTIYEQYF
TRBJ2-7 TRBV9 . TGTGCCAGCACCCCCCGGGGTAGCTCCTACGAGCAGTACTTC CASTPRGSSYEQYF
TRBJ1-4 TRBV7-8 . TGTGCCAGCAGCTTAGTGGGCGAAGAAAAACTGTTTTTT CASSLVGEEKLFF
TRBJ2-1 TRBV7-2 . TGTGCCAGCAGCCCAGGGACTTACAATGAGCAGTTCTTC CASSPGTYNEQFF
TRBJ1-5 TRBV7-2 . TGTGCCAGCAGCAGGCAGGGCAATCAGCCCCAGCATTTT CASSRQGNQPQHF
TRBJ1-5 TRBV18 TRBD1 TGTGCCAGCTCGCCGGGACAGGGCAATCAGCCCCAGCATTTT CASSPGQGNQPQHF